This T cell receptor (beta chain) was captured by sequencing in a study of blood T cell repertoires in COVID-19. Per germline, CDR1 MNHEY and CDR2 SVGAGI. Trimming left V 6 bases short and J 6 bases short, with 15 bases between. This CDR3 has 14 amino acids. Produced via immunoSEQ multiplex PCR; TCRdb's table is partial and in-frame only. The table records roughly 120,000 clones, about 83% of them present only once. The source of this sequence is a man in his 70s with acute or convalescent COVID-19. The chain links TRBV6-5 to TRBJ2-4; a possible D gene is TRBD2 (5 bases). The sample consisted of peripheral blood. In DNA form, the CDR3 reads TGTGCCAGCAGCCCACAGACTGAGGGAAACATTCAGTACTTC. It specifies CASSPQTEGNIQYF.